Described below is a single TCR beta chain sequence and its context. Antigen specificity is unknown. V lost 3 bases to trimming and J lost 2 bases; unmatched junction nucleotides: 4. Germline V gives CDR1 SGHTA, CDR2 FQGTGA. The CDR3 extends over 17 amino acids. How the authors handled the data: Sample TCR counts, which ranged from roughly 20,000 to 750,000, had a median of 95,638. TCRdb processed the RACE reads anew with MiXCR; each CDR3 protein has one entry. TCRdb's processing, not the authors' own work, is the source of the V and J calls. This sample yields more than 150,000 distinct CDR3 sequences, of which around a quarter are seen a single time; around 2.5% belongs to the top ten. The data stem from a study of human T cells and chemical hapten exposure. Study overall: Patients' scalps got diphenylcyclopropenone weekly throughout the approximately 25-week study.

Study-wide results and limits: In the PT1 data, expanded TCR counts showed a positive correlation with patch test score. No alteration of TCRs above 1 in 1000 frequency was seen with DPC sensitization.

Time point indicated: patch test 3, about 24 weeks after DPC sensitization. Treatment specified: therapeutic diphenylcyclopropenone sensitization with weekly scalp DPC. The chain couples TRBV7-3 to TRBJ2-3, with 14 nucleotides matching TRBD2. Sample: whole blood, taken in connection with sensitization to the hapten diphenylcyclopropenone (DPC). The TCR comes from a woman between 35 and 50 years old with alopecia areata. Some clones in this sample may be carry-over from other donors' samples. CDR3 in DNA: TGTGCCAGCAGCTTCCGACTAGCGGGAGGGCTCACAGATACGCAGTATTTT. Translating it yields CASSFRLAGGLTDTQYF.